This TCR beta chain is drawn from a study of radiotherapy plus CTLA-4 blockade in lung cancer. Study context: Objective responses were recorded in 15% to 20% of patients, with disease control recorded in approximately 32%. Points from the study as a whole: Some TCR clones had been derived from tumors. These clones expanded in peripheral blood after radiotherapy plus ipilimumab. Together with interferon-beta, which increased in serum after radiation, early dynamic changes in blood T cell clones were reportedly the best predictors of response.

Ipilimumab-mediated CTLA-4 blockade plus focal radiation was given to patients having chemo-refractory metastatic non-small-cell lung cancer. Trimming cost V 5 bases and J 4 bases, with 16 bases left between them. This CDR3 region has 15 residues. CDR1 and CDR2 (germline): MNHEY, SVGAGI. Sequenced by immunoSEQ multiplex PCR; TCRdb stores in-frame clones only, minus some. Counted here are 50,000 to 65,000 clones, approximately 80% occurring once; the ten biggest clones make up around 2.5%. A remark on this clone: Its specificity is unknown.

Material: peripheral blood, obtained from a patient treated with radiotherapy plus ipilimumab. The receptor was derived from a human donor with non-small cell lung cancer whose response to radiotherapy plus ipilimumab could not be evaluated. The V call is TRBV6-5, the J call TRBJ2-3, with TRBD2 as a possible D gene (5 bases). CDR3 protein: CASSNPGIPPDTQYF. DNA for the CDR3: TGTGCCAGCAGTAACCCGGGAATCCCCCCAGATACGCAGTATTTT.